The T cell receptor beta chain under discussion was sequenced for a study of cytomegalovirus exposure and HLA in healthy donors. Regarding the study as a whole: Listed as cytomegalovirus-associated were over 150 TCR beta chains.

The length of the CDR3 is 18 residues. The germline V gene encodes CDR1 SGHVS and CDR2 FQNEAQ. The V gene lost 6 bases and the J gene lost 4 bases, with 22 bases spanning the gap. The assay was immunoSEQ multiplex PCR, and TCRdb's table has in-frame clones only and misses some. The profile shows approximately 260,000 clones, 80% to 90% of them singletons. Of note for this clone: Its antigen is not identified.

The clonotype originates from a woman aged 18-29 years in good health and CMV-seronegative. The rearrangement links TRBV7-8 to TRBJ2-6, with D possibly TRBD1 on 6 matching bases. The specimen sequenced was PBMCs. CDR3 protein: CASRSGAGVMAGANVLTF. In DNA, the CDR3 is TGTGCCAGCAGGTCAGGGGCAGGGGTCATGGCCGGGGCCAACGTCCTGACTTTC.